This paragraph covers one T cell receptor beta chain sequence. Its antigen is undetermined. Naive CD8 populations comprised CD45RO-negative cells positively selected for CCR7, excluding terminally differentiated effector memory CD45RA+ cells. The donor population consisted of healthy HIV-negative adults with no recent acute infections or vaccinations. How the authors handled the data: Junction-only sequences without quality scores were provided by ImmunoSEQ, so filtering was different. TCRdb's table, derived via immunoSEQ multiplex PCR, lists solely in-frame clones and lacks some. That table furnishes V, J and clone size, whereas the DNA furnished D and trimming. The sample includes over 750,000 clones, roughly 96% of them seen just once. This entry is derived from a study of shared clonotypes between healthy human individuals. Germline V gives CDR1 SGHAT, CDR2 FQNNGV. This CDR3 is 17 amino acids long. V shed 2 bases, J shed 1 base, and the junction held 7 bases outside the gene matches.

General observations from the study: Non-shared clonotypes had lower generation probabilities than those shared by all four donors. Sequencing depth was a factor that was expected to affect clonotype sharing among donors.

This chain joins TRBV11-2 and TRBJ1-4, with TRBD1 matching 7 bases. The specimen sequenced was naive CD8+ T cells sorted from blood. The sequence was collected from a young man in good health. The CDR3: CASSLNWQGETNEKLFF. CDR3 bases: TGTGCCAGCAGCTTAAACTGGCAGGGGGAAACTAATGAAAAACTGTTTTTT.